These 5 T cell receptor beta chains were sequenced from one sample in a study of CD8+CD57+ T cells in acquired aplastic anemia. CDR3 and TCR beta VDJ profiling relied on a genomic DNA template. Each CDR3 protein gets one entry after TCRdb re-called the reads with MiXCR. The table shows 350,000 to 450,000 distinct CDR3 sequences, with about two thirds occurring only once. The sample was sorted CD4+, CD8+, or CD8+CD57+ T cells (not recorded which) from PBMCs. All receptors come from a human donor in good health, serving as a control.

This chain links TRBV24-1 with TRBJ2-5; possibly TRBD2 for D (5 bases). CDR3 size: 15 residues. The ends were cut back, 2 bases at V and 5 bases at J, with 14 bases in the middle. Germline V lookup: CDR1 KGHDR, CDR2 SFDVKD. CDR3 loop: CATSDSSGSRETQYF. CDR3 nucleotide sequence: TGTGCCACCAGTGATTCTTCGGGGTCCAGGGAGACCCAGTACTTC.

On this clonotype itself: Because it lacks the conserved phenylalanine or tryptophan at the end, this CDR3 is likely a read error. It is unclear where the CDR3 begins or ends on the DNA, so no DNA is shown, and the CDR3 is as TCRdb lists it. The chain carries TRBV6-1 and TRBJ2-7. The length of the CDR3 is 14 amino acids, counting both ends. CDR1 is MNHNS and CDR2 is SASEGT in the germline V gene. CDR3 loop: CASSIGGISYVQYG.

The genes are TRBV7-2 and TRBJ1-5; D is unclear. The germline V and J ends were trimmed by 5 bases and 7 bases, with 27 bases remaining between them. Germline V gene data show CDR1 as SGHTA and CDR2 as FQGNSA. This CDR3 is 18 amino acids long. CDR3 in amino acids: CASSPNSPREQYFQPQHF. The CDR3 DNA is TGTGCCAGCAGCCCCAACTCCCCTCGCGAGCAGTACTTCCAGCCCCAGCATTTT.

The chain uses TRBV9 and TRBJ2-7; D might be TRBD2 (6 bases). V gave up 0 bases and J gave up 1 base, with 11 bases separating them. Looked up from germline, CDR1 is SGDLS and CDR2 is YYNGEE. This CDR3 region has 15 residues. The CDR3 bases are TGTGCCAGCAGCGTAGCGGGGACTGTATCCTACGAGCAGTACTTC. This codes for CASSVAGTVSYEQYF.

Concerning this clonotype: A junction boundary mismatches the germline segment, possibly from a read error. The V call is TRBV7-2, the J call TRBJ2-7; possibly TRBD1 for D (6 bases). The V gene's germline CDR1 is SGHTA and CDR2 FQGNSA. There are 14 residues in the CDR3. The CDR3 protein is CASSWTEKTCEPYF. In DNA form, the CDR3 reads TGTGCCAGCAGCTGGACAGAAAAAACCTGCGAGCCGTACTTC.